The 23 T cell receptor beta chains below were found in one sample sequenced in a study of blood T cells in healthy people across ages. Alongside a J-beta primer mix, a sample-barcoded 5' primer served in a second PCR lasting about 6 to 12 cycles. In TCRdb, the 5' RACE reads were re-called with MiXCR into one record per CDR3 protein. The table includes 1 million to 1.2 million distinct CDR3 sequences, around two fifths detected once. The source material was blood. These receptors were obtained from a man between 18 and 29 years old in good health.

This clonotype came up a few times. This chain joins TRBV4-3 and TRBJ1-5; D is ambiguous. The CDR3 spans 14 residues. V lost 0 bases to trimming and J lost 1 base, with 4 bases between them. CDR1 and CDR2 (germline): LGHNA, YSLEER. CDR3 DNA sequence: TGCGCCAGCAGCCAAGAACACAGCAATCAGCCCCAGCATTTT. This translates into CASSQEHSNQPQHF.

Only one count was recorded for this clonotype. The V call is TRBV21-1, the J call TRBJ1-5; the D call TRBD1 from the table was never checked on the DNA. TRBV21-1 is classified as a pseudogene. The CDR3 contains 17 residues. CDR3 DNA sequence: TGCGCCAGCAGCAAGGGCACTCTGGGACACATTAATCAGCCCCAGCATTTT. Translating gives CASSKGTLGHINQPQHF.

The chain joins TRBV28 to TRBJ2-1; no definite D call. In germline, CDR1 is MDHEN, CDR2 SYDVKM. The length of the CDR3 is 11 residues. The V end lost 6 bases, the J end lost 6 bases, and 6 bases lay between the germline ends. The CDR3 is CASSRPNEQFF. Written as DNA, the CDR3 is TGTGCCAGCAGCCGCCCCAATGAGCAGTTCTTC.

The chain carries TRBV5-6 and TRBJ2-7, with no clear D. The germline V gene has CDR1 SGHDT and CDR2 YYEEEE. The CDR3 length is 12 residues. Trimming took 4 bases from V and 7 from J, leaving 12 bases between them. The CDR3 sequence is CASSTYYNEQYF. The CDR3 nucleotides read TGTGCCAGCAGCACTTACTACAATGAGCAGTACTTC.

On this clonotype: The junction and the germline gene differ at one end; a read error may be behind it. The J gene is TRBJ2-1, the V gene TRBV6-2 or TRBV6-3, with D perhaps matching TRBD2 (5 bases). Germline CDR1 is MNHEY and CDR2 is SVGEGT. The CDR3 is 17 residues long. CDR3 protein: CACSYSTSGDPSTEQFF. Here the CDR3 DNA reads TGTGCCTGCAGTTACTCGACGTCCGGGGATCCCTCAACAGAGCAGTTCTTC.

The rearrangement joins TRBV7-2 to TRBJ2-3, with 13 bases aligning to TRBD2. After removal of 5 bases from V and 7 bases from J, the junction contained 9 bases not matched to a gene. CDR3 length: 16 residues. Germline V gives CDR1 SGHTA, CDR2 FQGNSA. CDR3 nucleotide sequence: TGTGCCAGCAGCAGAACTAGCGGGGGGGCAGAGAATACGCAGTATTTT. As protein: CASSRTSGGAENTQYF.

A note on this clonotype: The junction shows a germline mismatch at one end, possibly a read error. This chain joins TRBV4-3 and TRBJ1-5, with D unresolved. This CDR3 has 15 amino acids. Germline CDR1 and CDR2: LGHNA and YSLEER. CDR3 amino acids: CASSQDPVSDQPQHF. Here the CDR3 DNA reads TGCGCCAGCAGCCAAGATCCTGTTAGCGATCAGCCCCAGCATTTT.

This clonotype has more than one count but fewer than ten. The chain employs TRBV7-9 and TRBJ1-5; D ambiguous. Germline V gene sequence: CDR1 SEHNR, CDR2 FQNEAQ (reference sequence). The CDR3 contains 14 residues. The V end was cut by 1 base, the J end by 6 bases, with 10 bases between. The CDR3 spells CASSLDLVSQPQHF. The DNA for the CDR3 is TGTGCCAGCAGCTTAGATCTGGTATCTCAGCCCCAGCATTTT.

This clonotype was counted only a few times. The chain employs TRBV7-2 and TRBJ1-5; D is possibly TRBD1 (5 bases). In germline, CDR1 is SGHTA, CDR2 FQGNSA. Trimming removed 5 bases from V and 6 bases from J, with 8 bases in between. CDR3 length: 12 residues. CDR3: CASSDSRQPQHF. The DNA of the CDR3 is TGTGCCAGCAGCGACAGTCGTCAGCCCCAGCATTTT.

This clonotype appeared a few times. This chain joins TRBV5-1 and TRBJ1-4, with TRBD1 matching 7 bases. Germline CDR1 is SGHRS and CDR2 is YFSETQ. This CDR3 spans 15 amino acids. V was pared by 4 bases and J by 0 bases, with 3 bases of the junction left unmatched. The CDR3, as DNA: TGCGCCAGCAGCGGGGACAGTGCAACTAATGAAAAACTGTTTTTT. Translation gives CASSGDSATNEKLFF.

This clonotype has just a few counts. The chain couples TRBV21-1 to TRBJ2-1; TRBD1, the D gene given by the table, was not confirmed from the DNA. TRBV21-1 is deemed a pseudogene. The CDR3 extends over 14 amino acids. CDR3 in DNA: TGTGCCAGCAGCCCGCAGGGGGGAGACCATGAGCAGTTCTTC. Encoded protein: CASSPQGGDHEQFF.

The J gene is TRBJ1-5, the V gene TRBV6-5, with unresolved D. This CDR3 spans 13 amino acids. The V end lost 7 bases, the J end lost 1 base, and 8 bases lay between the germline ends. Germline CDR1 is MNHEY and CDR2 is SVGAGI. The CDR3 sequence: CASMAGSNQPQHF. The DNA for the CDR3 is TGTGCCAGCATGGCGGGGAGCAATCAGCCCCAGCATTTT.

The chain is built from TRBV6-2 or TRBV6-3 and TRBJ1-1; D remains ambiguous. Germline V lookup: CDR1 MNHEY, CDR2 SVGEGT. V was pared by 0 bases and J by 4 bases, with 15 bases between. The CDR3 runs to 16 residues. This CDR3 is CASSYSGYKGITEAFF. CDR3 nucleotides: TGTGCCAGCAGTTACTCCGGGTATAAGGGTATCACTGAAGCTTTCTTT.

J is TRBJ1-2 and V is TRBV11-2; D gene ambiguous. This CDR3 is 17 amino acids long. V was trimmed by 0 bases and J by 3 bases, leaving 17 bases between them. Germline V gives CDR1 SGHAT, CDR2 FQNNGV. CDR3: CASSLEGRAGSYYGYTF. DNA of the CDR3: TGTGCCAGCAGCTTAGAGGGCCGGGCTGGCAGCTACTATGGCTACACCTTC.

In its sample, this clonotype was seen a few times. V gene TRBV9 combines with J gene TRBJ1-6; D gene unclear. The CDR3 sequence is 16 residues long. V was trimmed by 0 bases and J by 0 bases, leaving 7 bases between them. The germline CDR1 and CDR2 sequences are SGDLS and YYNGEE. DNA of the CDR3: TGTGCCAGCAGCGTAGGGGCGAGCTCCTATAATTCACCCCTCCACTTT. Amino acid sequence: CASSVGASSYNSPLHF. Variable domain in full (rest from reference TRBV9 and TRBJ1-6): DSGVTQTPKHLITATGQRVTLRCSPRSGDLSVYWYQQSLDQGLQFLIQYYNGEERAKGNILERFSAQQFPDLHSELNLSSLELGDSALYFCASSVGASSYNSPLHFGNGTRLTVT.

The chain carries TRBV20-1 and TRBJ1-2; 10 bases align to TRBD1. J was trimmed by 6 bases and V by 6 bases; bases with no gene match: 10. This CDR3 contains 14 residues. Germline V gives CDR1 DFQATT, CDR2 SNEGSKA (reference sequence). In DNA form, the CDR3 reads TGCAGTGCCACATTGATAGGGACAGGGGATGGCTACACCTTC. Translated, it gives CSATLIGTGDGYTF.

This chain connects TRBV27 to TRBJ1-1; D gene uncertain. Germline V gene sequence: CDR1 MNHEY, CDR2 SMNVEV (reference sequence). The CDR3 spans 13 residues. V was pared by 3 bases and J by 3 bases, with 8 bases between. The DNA of the CDR3 is TGTGCCAGCAGTTTGCGGCGACACACTGAAGCTTTCTTT. This encodes CASSLRRHTEAFF.

CDR3 residues: CASSGLAGDNEQYF. CDR3 bases: TGTGCCAGCTCAGGACTAGCGGGAGACAACGAGCAGTACTTC. V and J are TRBV6-7 and TRBJ2-4, with TRBD2 matching 13 bases. The better agreement between TRBJ2-7 and the DNA end casts doubt on the J call. TRBV6-7 is an open reading frame whose function is uncertain. CDR3 length: 14 residues.

Here the CDR3 DNA reads TGCAGTGCTAGCCCGGGGTATAATTCACCCCTCCACTTT. This encodes CSASPGYNSPLHF. The chain couples TRBV20-1 to TRBJ1-6; D is unresolved. The length of the CDR3 is 13 residues. Per germline, CDR1 DFQATT and CDR2 SNEGSKA (reference sequence). V lost 3 bases to trimming and J lost 4 bases, with 7 bases between them.

In nucleotides, the CDR3 is TGCAGTGCTAGAGATGGGGGGGATAGCAATCAGCCCCAGCATTTT. It specifies CSARDGGDSNQPQHF. The V gene is TRBV20-1, the J gene TRBJ1-5, with a weak D call TRBD1 (5 bases). The germline V and J ends were trimmed by 0 bases and 0 bases, with 9 bases remaining between them. The CDR3 length is 15 residues. Germline values: CDR1 DFQATT, CDR2 SNEGSKA (reference sequence).

The chain employs TRBV30 and TRBJ1-4; TRBD1 is a possible D gene (5 bases). The CDR3 is 18 residues long. V was trimmed by 0 bases and J by 0 bases, leaving 17 bases between them. Germline V gene sequence: CDR1 GTSNPN, CDR2 SVGIG (reference sequence). CDR3 region: CAWSVQVGERATNEKLFF. CDR3 in DNA: TGTGCCTGGAGTGTACAAGTAGGGGAACGAGCAACTAATGAAAAACTGTTTTTT.

The gene calls are TRBV20-1 and TRBJ2-5; 8 bases fit TRBD2. CDR1 is DFQATT and CDR2 is SNEGSKA in the germline V gene (reference sequence). Germline trimming cut 0 bases from V and 11 bases from J; bases unmatched to any gene: 23. The CDR3 has 18 amino acids. This chain's CDR3 is CSARDVGAGGLKFNEQYF. The CDR3 nucleotides read TGCAGTGCTAGAGATGTAGGGGCGGGGGGCCTTAAATTCAATGAGCAGTACTTC.

This clonotype appeared a single time. The rearrangement joins TRBV6-1 to TRBJ1-1; D gene uncertain. The germline CDR1 and CDR2 sequences are MNHNS and SASEGT. The ends were cut back, 4 bases at V and 5 bases at J, with 8 bases in the middle. CDR3 length equals 12 residues. In DNA, the CDR3 is TGTGCCAGCAGTGCCCGTGTAACTGAAGCTTTCTTT. Its protein product is CASSARVTEAFF.